This T cell receptor (beta chain) was recorded in a study of blood T cell repertoires in COVID-19. This clone was observed a few times. As handled by the study authors: By means of reference gene primer amplification, nucleated cell counts were estimated. The table came from immunoSEQ multiplex PCR; TCRdb's copy has only in-frame clones and leaves some out. V and J calls and clone size follow that table, whereas D and trimming were derived from the DNA. The data show approximately 150,000 clones, around 83% seen once. Donors in Cohort 3 who had recovered were those with two negative PCRs, healthcare professional clearance, or resolution of their symptoms. CDR1 and CDR2 (germline): LGHDT, YNNKEL (reference sequence). The V gene end was trimmed by 4 bases and the J gene end by 6 bases; junction bases not matched to a gene: 5. The CDR3 extends over 13 amino acids.

The sequence was obtained from a man in his forties or fifties who had recovered from COVID-19. The chain couples TRBV3-1 (or the pseudogene TRBV3-2) to TRBJ1-1, with 7 positions matching TRBD1. What was sequenced was PBMCs or T cells enriched from blood (not recorded which). The CDR3 bases are TGTGCCAGCAGCCGACACAGGGGCGCTGAAGCTTTCTTT. Translating it yields CASSRHRGAEAFF.